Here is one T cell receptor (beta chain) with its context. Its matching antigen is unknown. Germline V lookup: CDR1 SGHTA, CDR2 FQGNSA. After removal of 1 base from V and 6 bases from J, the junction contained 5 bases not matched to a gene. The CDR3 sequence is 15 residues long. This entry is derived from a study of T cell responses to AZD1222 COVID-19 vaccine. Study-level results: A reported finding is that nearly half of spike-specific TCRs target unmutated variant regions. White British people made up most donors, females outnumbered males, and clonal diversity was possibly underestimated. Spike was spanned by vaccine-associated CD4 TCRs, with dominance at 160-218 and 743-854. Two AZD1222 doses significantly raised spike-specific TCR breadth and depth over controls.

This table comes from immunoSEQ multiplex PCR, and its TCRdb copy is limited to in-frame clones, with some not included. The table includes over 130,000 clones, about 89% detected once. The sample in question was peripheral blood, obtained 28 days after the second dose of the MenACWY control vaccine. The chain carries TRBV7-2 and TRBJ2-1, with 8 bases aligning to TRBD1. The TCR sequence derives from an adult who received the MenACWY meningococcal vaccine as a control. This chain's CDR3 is CASSLGQGASNEQFF. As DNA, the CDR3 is TGTGCCAGCAGCTTAGGCCAGGGGGCGAGCAATGAGCAGTTCTTC.